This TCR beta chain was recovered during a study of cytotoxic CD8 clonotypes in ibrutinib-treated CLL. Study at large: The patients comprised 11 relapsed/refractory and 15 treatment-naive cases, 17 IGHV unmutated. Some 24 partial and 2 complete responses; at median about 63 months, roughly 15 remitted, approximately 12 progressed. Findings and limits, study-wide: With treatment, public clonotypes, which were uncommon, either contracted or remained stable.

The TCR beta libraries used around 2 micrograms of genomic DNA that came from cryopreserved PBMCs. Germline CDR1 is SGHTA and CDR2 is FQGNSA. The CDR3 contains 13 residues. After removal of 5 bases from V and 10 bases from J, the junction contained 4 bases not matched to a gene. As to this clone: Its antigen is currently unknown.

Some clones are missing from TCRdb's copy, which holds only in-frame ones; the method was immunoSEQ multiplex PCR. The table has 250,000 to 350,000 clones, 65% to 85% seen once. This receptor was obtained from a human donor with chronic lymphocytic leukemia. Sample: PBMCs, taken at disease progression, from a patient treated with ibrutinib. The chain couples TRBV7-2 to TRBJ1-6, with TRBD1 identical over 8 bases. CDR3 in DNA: TGTGCCAGCAGCACCGGACAGGGCTCACCCCTCCACTTT. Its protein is CASSTGQGSPLHF.